The present T cell receptor beta chain was sequenced within a study of T-cell memory formation after mild COVID-19. Broader study findings: CD8+ contracting clones occupied EMRA, while CD4+ ones occupied mainly CM and EM. Whereas later expanders leaned CD4+, clones contracting day 15 to 85 showed a balanced CD4/CD8 makeup. The authors left the SARS-CoV-2 specificity of second-wave clones peaking on day 37 unconfirmed.

After 5'RACE with constant-segment primers, TCR alpha and TCR beta cDNA libraries carrying sample barcodes and UMIs were obtained. TCRdb reprocessed the 5' RACE reads via MiXCR and lists one record per CDR3 protein. This sample has fewer than 250,000 distinct CDR3 sequences, with over 9.5% found just once. Looked up from germline, CDR1 is SGHRS and CDR2 is YFSETQ. The CDR3 has 14 amino acids. V was clipped by 3 bases and J by 8 bases; unmatched bases: 4. A remark on this clonotype: Its antigen is unknown.

The sequenced material came from PBMCs or a T cell subset sorted from them (not recorded which). This TCR was sampled from a man younger than 30 who had mild COVID-19 (a few samples of this study predate the infection). Cell type and time point are not known. The rearrangement uses TRBV5-1 and TRBJ1-3; 11 bases line up with TRBD1. CDR3 sequence (DNA): TGCGCCAGCAGCTATCGGGACAGGGGGGACACCATATATTTT. Its protein product is CASSYRDRGDTIYF.